This TCR beta chain was profiled in a study of T cell responses to AZD1222 COVID-19 vaccine. CDR3 size: 15 residues. Germline CDR1 is MNHEY and CDR2 is SVGAGI. The ends were cut back, 0 bases at V and 4 bases at J, with 10 bases in the middle. The data were produced by immunoSEQ multiplex PCR, yet TCRdb's version contains in-frame clones alone and is incomplete. Of 65,000 to 75,000 clones listed, approximately 80% are singletons. Study observations and caveats: Clonal diversity was possibly underestimated, and the donors were mostly white British, with more females. Spike-specific TCR breadth and depth were elevated following two AZD1222 doses. Every sample of the repertoires postdated the peak T cell response. Nearly half of the spike-specific TCRs reportedly recognize variant regions that carry no mutations.

Concerning this clone itself: Its antigen remains unidentified.

Specimen: peripheral blood, collected on day 0 of AZD1222 vaccination. The TCR sequence derives from an adult in good health. The chain couples TRBV6-5 to TRBJ2-1; no clear D gene. CDR3 sequence (DNA): TGTGCCAGCAGTTACTCCCCCACCGGATACAATGAGCAGTTCTTC. Translated, it gives CASSYSPTGYNEQFF.